The clone carrying this T cell receptor (beta chain) was counted a few times. The antigen is not known. This sample was taken from a study of radiotherapy plus CTLA-4 blockade in lung cancer. About the study: An objective response was seen in around 19% of patients, and disease control in less than 35%. Broader study findings: Expansion in blood of tumor-derived TCR clones was seen after radiotherapy plus ipilimumab.

CDR1 and CDR2 (germline): LNHDA, SQIVND (reference sequence). The CDR3 is 13 amino acids. The V and J ends lost 5 bases and 3 bases respectively, with 11 bases between them. Patients had chemo-refractory metastatic non-small-cell lung cancer and received focal radiation plus CTLA-4 blockade that used ipilimumab. The protocol was immunoSEQ multiplex PCR, while the TCRdb copy is restricted to in-frame clones and leaves out a portion. The table records around 82,000 clones, around 84% of them present only once. This TCR was sampled from a human donor with non-small cell lung cancer that progressed on radiotherapy plus ipilimumab. The rearrangement links TRBV19 to TRBJ2-7, with a weak D call TRBD1 (5 bases). The source material was peripheral blood, sampled from a patient treated with radiotherapy plus ipilimumab. This CDR3 reads CASSLDIYYEQYF. CDR3 bases: TGTGCCAGTAGTCTGGACATATACTACGAGCAGTACTTC.